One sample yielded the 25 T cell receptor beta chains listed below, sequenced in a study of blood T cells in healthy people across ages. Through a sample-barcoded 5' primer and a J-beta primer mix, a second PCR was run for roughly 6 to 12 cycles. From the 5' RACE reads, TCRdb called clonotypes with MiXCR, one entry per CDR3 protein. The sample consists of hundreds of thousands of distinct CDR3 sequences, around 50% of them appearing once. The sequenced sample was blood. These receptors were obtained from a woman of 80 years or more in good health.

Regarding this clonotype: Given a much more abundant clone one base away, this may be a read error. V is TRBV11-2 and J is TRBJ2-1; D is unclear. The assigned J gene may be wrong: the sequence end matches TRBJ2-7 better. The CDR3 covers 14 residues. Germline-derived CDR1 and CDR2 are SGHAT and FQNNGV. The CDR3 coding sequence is TGTGCCAGCACCTTATGGCTAACAGACAATGAGCAGTACTTC. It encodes CASTLWLTDNEQYF.

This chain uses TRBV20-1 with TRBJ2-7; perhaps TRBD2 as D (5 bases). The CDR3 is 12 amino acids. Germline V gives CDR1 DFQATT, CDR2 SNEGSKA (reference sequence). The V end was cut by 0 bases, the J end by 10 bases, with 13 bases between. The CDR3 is CSARDRPEGQYF. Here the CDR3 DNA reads TGCAGTGCTAGAGATCGTCCCGAGGGTCAGTACTTC.

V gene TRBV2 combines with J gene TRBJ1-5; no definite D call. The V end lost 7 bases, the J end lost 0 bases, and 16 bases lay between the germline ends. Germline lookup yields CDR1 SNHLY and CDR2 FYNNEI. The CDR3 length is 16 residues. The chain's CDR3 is CASTDSHQSSNQPQHF. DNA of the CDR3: TGTGCCAGCACCGATAGTCACCAGAGTAGCAATCAGCCCCAGCATTTT.

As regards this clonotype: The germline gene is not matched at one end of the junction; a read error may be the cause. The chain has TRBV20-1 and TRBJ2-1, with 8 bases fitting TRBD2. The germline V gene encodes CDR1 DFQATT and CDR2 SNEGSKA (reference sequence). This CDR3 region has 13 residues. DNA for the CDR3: TGCAGTGCTTTCGGGGGGGGCTACAATGGGCAGTTCTTC. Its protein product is CSAFGGGYNGQFF.

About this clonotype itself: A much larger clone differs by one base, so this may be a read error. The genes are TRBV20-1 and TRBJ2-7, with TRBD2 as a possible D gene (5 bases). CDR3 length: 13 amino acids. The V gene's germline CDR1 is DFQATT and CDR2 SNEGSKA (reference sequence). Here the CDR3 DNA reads TGCGGTGCTAGCTGGCACCCCGTGTACGAGCAGTACTTC. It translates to CGASWHPVYEQYF.

Here the CDR3 DNA reads TGCGCCAGCAGTACTGCAGGGACAGGGACCTATTCACCCCTCCACTTT. Its translation: CASSTAGTGTYSPLHF. This chain links TRBV5-1 with TRBJ1-6; TRBD1 aligns across 9 bases. The CDR3 spans 16 residues. V shed 5 bases, J shed 8 bases, and the junction held 11 bases outside the gene matches. Germline CDR1 and CDR2: SGHRS and YFSETQ.

The CDR3 nucleotides are TGTGCCACCACGTCCTCGGAGCTGGGAGAGACCCAGTACTTC. Translation gives CATTSSELGETQYF. The chain combines TRBV24-1 with TRBJ2-4; no reliable D call. Gene TRBJ2-5 matches the end of the DNA better, so the J call may be wrong. CDR3 length equals 14 residues. Per the germline V gene, CDR1 is KGHDR and CDR2 is SFDVKD.

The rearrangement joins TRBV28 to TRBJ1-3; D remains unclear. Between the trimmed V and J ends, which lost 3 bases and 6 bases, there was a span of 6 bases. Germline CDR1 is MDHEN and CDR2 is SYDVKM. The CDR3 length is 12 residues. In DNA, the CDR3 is TGTGCCAGCAGTTTTAGAGAAAACACCATATATTTT. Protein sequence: CASSFRENTIYF.

For the CDR3, the DNA is TGTGCCAGCAGCCCATATCTGGGGTCCTACGAGCAGTACTTC. It translates to CASSPYLGSYEQYF. The gene calls are TRBV7-2 and TRBJ2-7; D not resolved. This CDR3 has 14 residues. Germline V gene sequence: CDR1 SGHTA, CDR2 FQGNSA. The V end was cut by 5 bases, the J end by 1 base, with 12 bases between.

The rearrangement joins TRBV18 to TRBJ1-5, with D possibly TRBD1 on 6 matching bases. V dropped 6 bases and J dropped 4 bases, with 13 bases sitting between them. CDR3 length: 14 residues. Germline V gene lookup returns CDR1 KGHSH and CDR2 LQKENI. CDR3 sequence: CASSVGTKNQPQHF. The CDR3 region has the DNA TGTGCCAGCTCGGTTGGGACAAAGAATCAGCCCCAGCATTTT.

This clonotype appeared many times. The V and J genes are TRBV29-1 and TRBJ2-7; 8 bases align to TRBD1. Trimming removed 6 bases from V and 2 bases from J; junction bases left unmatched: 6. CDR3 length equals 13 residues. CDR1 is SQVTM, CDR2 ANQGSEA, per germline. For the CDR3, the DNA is TGCAGCGTGACCGGACAGGGAACCTACGAGCAGTACTTC. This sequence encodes CSVTGQGTYEQYF.

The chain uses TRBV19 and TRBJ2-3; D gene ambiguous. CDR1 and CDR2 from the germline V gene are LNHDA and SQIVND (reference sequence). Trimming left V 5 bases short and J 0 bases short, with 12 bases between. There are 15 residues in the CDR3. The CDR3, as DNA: TGTGCCAGTAGTCCCAGCCTTACTAGCACAGATACGCAGTATTTT. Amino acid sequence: CASSPSLTSTDTQYF.

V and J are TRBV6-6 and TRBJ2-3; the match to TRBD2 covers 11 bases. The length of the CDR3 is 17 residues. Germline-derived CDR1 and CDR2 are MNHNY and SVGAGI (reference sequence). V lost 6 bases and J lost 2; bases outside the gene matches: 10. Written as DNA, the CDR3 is TGTGCCAGCAGCGGGACTAGCGGATCATCTATCACAGATACGCAGTATTTT. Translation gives CASSGTSGSSITDTQYF.

CDR3 DNA: TGTGCCAGCAGCCGAGGACAGGGGGCAAATACTAACACTGAAGCTTTCTTT. It translates to CASSRGQGANTNTEAFF. The chain couples TRBV7-6 to TRBJ1-1, with 11 bases lining up with TRBD1. V shed 5 bases, J shed 2 bases, and the junction held 10 bases outside the gene matches. This CDR3 is 17 amino acids long. CDR1 is SGHVS and CDR2 is FNYEAQ in the germline V gene.

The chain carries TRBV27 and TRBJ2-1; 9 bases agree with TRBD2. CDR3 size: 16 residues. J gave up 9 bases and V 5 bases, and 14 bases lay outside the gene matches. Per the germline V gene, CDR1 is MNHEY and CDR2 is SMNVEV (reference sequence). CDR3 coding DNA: TGTGCCAGCAGTCCCCCGGGGCGGGAGGGCACTGGTGAGCAGTTCTTC. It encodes CASSPPGREGTGEQFF.

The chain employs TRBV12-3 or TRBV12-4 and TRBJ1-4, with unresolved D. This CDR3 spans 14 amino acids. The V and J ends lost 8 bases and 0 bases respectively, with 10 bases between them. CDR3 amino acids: CASAVRATNEKLFF. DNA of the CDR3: TGTGCCAGCGCCGTTCGTGCAACTAATGAAAAACTGTTTTTT.

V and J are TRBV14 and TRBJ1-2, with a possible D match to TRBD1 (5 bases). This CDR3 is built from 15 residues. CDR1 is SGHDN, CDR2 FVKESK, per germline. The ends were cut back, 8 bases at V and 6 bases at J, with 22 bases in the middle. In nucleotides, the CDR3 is TGTGCCAGCGGCCCGGGACTCCCGGTACCACATGGCTACACCTTC. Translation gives CASGPGLPVPHGYTF.

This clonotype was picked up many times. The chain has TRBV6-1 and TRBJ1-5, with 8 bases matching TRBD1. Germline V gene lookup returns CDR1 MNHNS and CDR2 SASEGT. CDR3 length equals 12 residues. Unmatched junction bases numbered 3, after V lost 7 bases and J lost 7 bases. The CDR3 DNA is TGTGCCAGCACAGGGGGCTGGCAGCCCCAGCATTTT. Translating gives CASTGGWQPQHF.

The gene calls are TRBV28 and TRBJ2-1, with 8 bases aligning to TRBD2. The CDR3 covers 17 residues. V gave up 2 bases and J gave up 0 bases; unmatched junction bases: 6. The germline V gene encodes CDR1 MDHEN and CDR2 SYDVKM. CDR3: CASSLGRRGASYNEQFF. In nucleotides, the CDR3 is TGTGCCAGCAGTTTAGGGCGGCGGGGGGCCTCCTACAATGAGCAGTTCTTC. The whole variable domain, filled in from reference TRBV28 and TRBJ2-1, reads DVKVTQSSRYLVKRTGEKVFLECVQDMDHENMFWYRQDPGLGLRLIYFSYDVKMKEKGDIPEGYSVSREKKERFSLILESASTNQTSMYLCASSLGRRGASYNEQFFGPGTRLTVL.

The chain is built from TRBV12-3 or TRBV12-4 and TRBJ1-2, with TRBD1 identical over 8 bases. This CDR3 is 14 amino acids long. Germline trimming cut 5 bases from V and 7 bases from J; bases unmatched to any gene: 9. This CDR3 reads CASSRGRGQRGYTF. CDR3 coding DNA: TGTGCCAGCAGTCGCGGCAGGGGGCAACGTGGCTACACCTTC.

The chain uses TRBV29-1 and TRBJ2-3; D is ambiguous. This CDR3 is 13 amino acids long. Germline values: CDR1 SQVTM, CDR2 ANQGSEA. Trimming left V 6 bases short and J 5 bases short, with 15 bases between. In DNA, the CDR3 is TGCAGCGTGCGATGGCAGAGGAAAGATACGCAGTATTTT. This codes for CSVRWQRKDTQYF.

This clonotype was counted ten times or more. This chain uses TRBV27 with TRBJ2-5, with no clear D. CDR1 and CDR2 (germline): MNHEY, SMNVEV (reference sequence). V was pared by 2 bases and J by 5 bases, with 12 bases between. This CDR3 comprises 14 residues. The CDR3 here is CASSLRVGLETQYF. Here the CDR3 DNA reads TGTGCCAGCAGTTTAAGGGTAGGGCTGGAGACCCAGTACTTC.

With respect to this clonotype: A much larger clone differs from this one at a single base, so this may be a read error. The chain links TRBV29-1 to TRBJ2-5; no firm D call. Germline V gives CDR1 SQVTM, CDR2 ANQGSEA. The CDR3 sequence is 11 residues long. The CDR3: CIVSTGETQYF. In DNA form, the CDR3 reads TGCATCGTATCGACGGGAGAGACCCAGTACTTC.

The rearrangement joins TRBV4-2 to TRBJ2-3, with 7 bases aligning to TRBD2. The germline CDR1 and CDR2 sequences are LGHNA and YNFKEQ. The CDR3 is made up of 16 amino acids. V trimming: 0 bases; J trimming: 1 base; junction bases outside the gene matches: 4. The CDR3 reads CASSQDMAGGTDTQYF. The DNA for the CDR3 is TGTGCCAGCAGCCAAGATATGGCGGGAGGCACAGATACGCAGTATTTT.

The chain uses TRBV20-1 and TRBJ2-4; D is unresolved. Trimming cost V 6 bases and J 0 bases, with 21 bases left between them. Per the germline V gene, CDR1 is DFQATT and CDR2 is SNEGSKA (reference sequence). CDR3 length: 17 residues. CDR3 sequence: CSAREGYPILAKNIQYF. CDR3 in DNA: TGCAGTGCCCGAGAAGGGTACCCCATATTAGCCAAAAACATTCAGTACTTC.